This TCR beta chain stems from a study of blood T cell repertoires in COVID-19 (dated by TCRdb to about 2020). In terms of the full investigation: Samples covering the acute and convalescent phases of COVID-19 were provided by collaborators in the United States, Italy and Spain. The material from the prospective study consisted of cDNA or gDNA derived from T cells, B-cell-depleted T cells, or PBMCs. Deeply sampled blood TCRbeta repertoires from subjects exposed to, actively infected with, or recovered from COVID-19 were included in the dataset. The repertoires were released in a freely available public database meant as a resource for research on the immune response to SARS-CoV-2. The samples were drawn from the first 160 participants of the ongoing ImmuneRACE study and from some 1,300 subjects provided by 6 global collaborators. A de-identified subject ID, COVID-19 status, age in years and sex were almost always included in the sample metadata. Where available, HLA class I and class II types were taken from metadata supplied by the sample provider and were not determined by assay-based typing.

Beyond this particular receptor, the publication reports: Clinical and demographic metadata were provided uncurated, with the amount varying by source and participant.

Each collaborating institution followed its own protocols to collect whole blood in K2EDTA tubes. For TCRbeta analysis, collaborator samples were shipped as frozen whole blood, as isolated PBMCs, or as DNA extracted from either sample type. Worth noting for this clone: Its antigen is not yet known. No much larger clone exists at a distance of one base, and base qualities are not known.

The CDR3, from cysteine to phenylalanine, totals 15 residues. This entry keeps only the CDR3 DNA: 45 bases, framed from base 1. After removal of 5 bases from V and 5 bases from J, the junction retains 9 bases not matched to a gene. Taken from the germline V gene (reference sequence), the CDR1 and CDR2 loops are LGHDT and YNNKEL. TCRbeta CDR3 regions were amplified from genomic DNA using the immunoSEQ Assay, a bias-controlled multiplex PCR. Processing in the source paper ran as follows. The number of nucleated cells in each sample was estimated from the amplification of reference gene primers within the assay. Sequence reads were collapsed and filtered to measure the absolute abundance of every unique TCRbeta CDR3 rearrangement. For each sample, productive Simpson clonality was calculated by taking the square root of Simpson's diversity index across productive rearrangements. TCRdb stores this immuneACCESS table with in-frame sequences only. Part of the clones is absent; in the studies checked, under half of the shortfall reflects unresolved V genes, and no reason is known for the rest. That table furnishes V, J and clone size, whereas the DNA furnished D and trimming. The sample profile shows more than 95,000 clones; roughly 79% of them were found once. The ten biggest clones cover 7.5% of the sample.

What was sequenced was peripheral blood. The sequence derives from an older man with active or convalescent COVID-19. The chain uses TRBV3-1 (or the pseudogene TRBV3-2) and TRBJ2-5; TRBD1 agrees with 9 junctional bases. The bases read TGTGCCAGCAGCGACAGGGGGGGCATAACGGAGACCCAGTACTTC. Translated, it reads CASSDRGGITETQYF.